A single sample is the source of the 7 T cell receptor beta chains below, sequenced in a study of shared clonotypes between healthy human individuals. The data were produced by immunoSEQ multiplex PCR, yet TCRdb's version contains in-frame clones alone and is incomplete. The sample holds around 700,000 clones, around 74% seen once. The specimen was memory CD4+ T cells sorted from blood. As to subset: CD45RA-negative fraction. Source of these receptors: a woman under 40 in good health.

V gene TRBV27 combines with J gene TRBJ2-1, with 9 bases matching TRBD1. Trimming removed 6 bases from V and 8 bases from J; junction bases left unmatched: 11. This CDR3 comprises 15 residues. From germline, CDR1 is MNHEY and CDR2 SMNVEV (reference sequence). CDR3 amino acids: CASSRPGQGLDEQFF. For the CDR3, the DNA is TGTGCCAGCAGCCGTCCGGGACAGGGTTTGGATGAGCAGTTCTTC.

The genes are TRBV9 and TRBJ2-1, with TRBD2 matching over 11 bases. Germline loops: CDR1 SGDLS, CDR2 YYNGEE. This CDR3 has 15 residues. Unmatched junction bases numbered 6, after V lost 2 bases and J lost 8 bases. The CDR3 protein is CASSVASGGFDEQFF. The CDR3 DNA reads TGTGCCAGCAGCGTTGCTAGCGGGGGGTTCGATGAGCAGTTCTTC.

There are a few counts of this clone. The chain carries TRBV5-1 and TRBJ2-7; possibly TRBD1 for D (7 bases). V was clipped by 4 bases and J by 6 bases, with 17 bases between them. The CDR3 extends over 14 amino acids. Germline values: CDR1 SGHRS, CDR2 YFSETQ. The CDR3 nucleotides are TGCGCCAGCAGCCCCGGGACAGAGGGAGGCGAGCAGTACTTC. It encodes CASSPGTEGGEQYF. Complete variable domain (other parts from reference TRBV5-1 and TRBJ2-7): KAGVTQTPRYLIKTRGQQVTLSCSPISGHRSVSWYQQTPGQGLQFLFEYFSETQRNKGNFPGRFSGRQFSNSRSEMNVSTLELGDSALYLCASSPGTEGGEQYFGPGTRLTVT.

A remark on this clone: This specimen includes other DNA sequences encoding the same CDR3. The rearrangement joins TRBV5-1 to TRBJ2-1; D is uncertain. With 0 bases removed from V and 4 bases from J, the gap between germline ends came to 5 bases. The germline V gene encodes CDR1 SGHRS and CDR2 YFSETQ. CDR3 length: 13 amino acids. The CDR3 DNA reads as TGCGCCAGCAGCTTGGGACAATACAATGAGCAGTTCTTC. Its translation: CASSLGQYNEQFF.

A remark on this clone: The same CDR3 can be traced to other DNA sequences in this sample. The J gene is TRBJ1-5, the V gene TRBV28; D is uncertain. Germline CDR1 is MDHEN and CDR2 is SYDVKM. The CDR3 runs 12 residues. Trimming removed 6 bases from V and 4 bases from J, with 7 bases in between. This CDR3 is CASRTLNQPQHF. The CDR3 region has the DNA TGTGCCAGCAGGACATTAAATCAGCCCCAGCATTTT.

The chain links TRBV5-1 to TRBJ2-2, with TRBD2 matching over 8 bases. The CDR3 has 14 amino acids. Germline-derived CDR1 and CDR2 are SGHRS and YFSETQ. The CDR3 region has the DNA TGCGCAAGCGGGCTAGCGGGGAACACCGGGGAGCTGTTTTTT. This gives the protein CASGLAGNTGELFF.

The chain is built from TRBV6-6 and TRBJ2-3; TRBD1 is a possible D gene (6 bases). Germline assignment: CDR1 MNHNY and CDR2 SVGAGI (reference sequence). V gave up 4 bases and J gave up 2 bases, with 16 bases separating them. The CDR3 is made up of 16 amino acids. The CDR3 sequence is CASSSRQVSATDTQYF. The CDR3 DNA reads TGTGCCAGCAGTTCGAGACAGGTCAGCGCCACAGATACGCAGTATTTT.